Presented here are 11 T cell receptor beta chains from one specimen sequenced in a study of cytomegalovirus exposure and HLA in healthy donors. Measured with immunoSEQ multiplex PCR; TCRdb has only the in-frame clones, and not every one. The top ten hold about 15% of the sample, which has fewer than 200,000 clones, 85% seen once. The sequenced material came from PBMCs. All receptors come from a man younger than 30 in good health and CMV-seropositive.

CDR3 protein: CASSLGLAGGKNSYEQYF. The CDR3 region has the DNA TGCGCCAGCAGCTTGGGTCTAGCGGGAGGTAAGAACTCCTACGAGCAGTACTTC. The J gene is TRBJ2-7, the V gene TRBV5-1, with 11 bases lining up with TRBD2. CDR3 size: 18 residues. The junction had 8 bases not matched to a gene; V was cut back by 0 bases and J by 0 bases. Germline V gene lookup returns CDR1 SGHRS and CDR2 YFSETQ.

Turning to this clone: The junction departs from germline at one end; a sequencing error may be responsible. The V and J genes are TRBV6-6 and TRBJ2-7; D is unclear. The germline gives CDR1 MNHNY, CDR2 SVGAGI (reference sequence). The CDR3 is 14 amino acids. The CDR3, as DNA: TGTGCCAGCAGTTCCCCCAGGCACTCCCACGAGCAGTACTTC. Its translation is CASSSPRHSHEQYF.

The chain has TRBV27 and TRBJ2-5; tentative D call: TRBD1 (6 bases). CDR1 is MNHEY, CDR2 SMNVEV, per germline (reference sequence). The CDR3 is made up of 13 amino acids. The V gene lost 6 bases and the J gene lost 1 base, with 9 bases spanning the gap. The CDR3 is CASSWTAQETQYF. The CDR3 DNA reads TGTGCCAGCAGCTGGACAGCCCAAGAGACCCAGTACTTC.

The genes are TRBV30 and TRBJ1-3; D ambiguous. The CDR3 has 13 amino acids. From germline, CDR1 is GTSNPN and CDR2 SVGIG (reference sequence). The V end lost 7 bases, the J end lost 2 bases, and 12 bases lay between the germline ends. The CDR3 bases are TGTGCCTCCCGACCCGGGGCTGGAAACACCATATATTTT. This gives the protein CASRPGAGNTIYF.

The chain recombines TRBV6-5 with TRBJ2-7, with a possible D match to TRBD2 (5 bases). V was clipped by 4 bases and J by 6 bases, with 7 bases between them. CDR1 and CDR2 (germline): MNHEY, SVGAGI. The CDR3 contains 11 residues. In DNA form, the CDR3 reads TGTGCCAGCAGTTTCGGAGGCGAGCAGTACTTC. This codes for CASSFGGEQYF.

The chain has TRBV9 and TRBJ1-2; 7 bases match TRBD1. Germline V gene lookup returns CDR1 SGDLS and CDR2 YYNGEE. V was clipped by 2 bases and J by 6 bases; unmatched bases: 7. This CDR3 has 14 amino acids. Here the CDR3 reads CASSVTTGINGYTF. CDR3 DNA sequence: TGTGCCAGCAGCGTTACGACAGGGATTAATGGCTACACCTTC.

This clone occurred once. DNA of the CDR3: TGCAGCGTTGTGGGACAGGGGAAGGTCTTAAACACTGAAGCTTTCTTT. It encodes CSVVGQGKVLNTEAFF. The chain is built from TRBV29-1 and TRBJ1-1; the match to TRBD1 covers 10 bases. The CDR3 loop spans 16 amino acids. V dropped 4 bases and J dropped 2; count of bases not matched to a gene: 10. CDR1 SQVTM and CDR2 ANQGSEA come from the germline V gene.

The chain employs TRBV10-3 and TRBJ2-3; 9 bases are a match to TRBD2. This CDR3 comprises 14 residues. The V and J ends lost 6 bases and 12 bases, in that order; junction bases with no gene match: 13. Germline V gene lookup returns CDR1 ENHRY and CDR2 SYGVKD. CDR3 amino acids: CAIRDSGTSRVQYF. CDR3 DNA sequence: TGTGCCATCAGGGACTCCGGGACTAGCAGGGTACAGTATTTT.

The chain recombines TRBV7-8 with TRBJ2-2; 9 bases align to TRBD2. The CDR3 sequence is 16 residues long. Trimming took 1 base from V and 5 from J; bases not matched to a gene: 5. Looked up from germline, CDR1 is SGHVS and CDR2 is FQNEAQ. For the CDR3, the DNA is TGTGCCAGCAGCTTAGGGGTAGCGGGGGCGACCGGGGAGCTGTTTTTT. This translates into CASSLGVAGATGELFF.

Only one count was recorded for this clone. The chain uses TRBV27 and TRBJ2-7, with 8 bases matching TRBD1. Trimming at V came to 4 bases and at J to 2 bases, leaving 7 bases not matched to a gene. CDR3 length: 15 residues. Germline V gene lookup returns CDR1 MNHEY and CDR2 SMNVEV (reference sequence). CDR3 bases: TGTGCCAGCAGTTACCAAACAGGGGGGCCCTACGAGCAGTACTTC. Translating it yields CASSYQTGGPYEQYF.

The genes are TRBV29-1 and TRBJ2-5, with 8 bases that match TRBD1. V was clipped by 7 bases and J by 3 bases; unmatched bases: 4. The CDR3 has 12 amino acids. Germline CDR1 is SQVTM and CDR2 is ANQGSEA. CDR3 nucleotides: TGCAGCGGGACAGGGAATGAAGAGACCCAGTACTTC. It specifies CSGTGNEETQYF.